This T cell receptor (beta chain) was recorded in a study of T-cell reconstitution after alpha-beta-depleted transplantation in children. Study-level findings and limits: Newly made T cells mostly supplied T-cell counts and diversity one year after transplant.

Details on this clonotype: Its specificity is not known. A much larger clone differs from this one at a single base, so this may be a read error.

The authors prepared the TCRbeta library with unique molecular identifiers. Each CDR3 protein is one row after TCRdb ran MiXCR on the PCR reads. The data hold 150,000 to 250,000 distinct CDR3 sequences, with approximately 6.8% observed a single time. Germline V gene lookup returns CDR1 LGHNA and CDR2 YNFKEQ. The length of the CDR3 is 15 residues. After removal of 4 bases from V and 4 bases from J, the junction contained 8 bases not matched to a gene. This sequence joins TRBV4-2 and TRBJ2-5; 8 bases are shared with TRBD2. This clonotype was sampled from a girl in the first two years of life with combined immunodeficiency, due to receive a stem cell transplant. This specimen was PBMCs, taken before TCRalphabeta/CD19-depleted stem cell transplant. The CDR3 DNA reads TGTGCCAGCAGCCGAGATGCGGGGGGCGCAGAGACCCAGTACTTC. Protein product: CASSRDAGGAETQYF.